This T cell receptor beta chain was found in a study of shared clonotypes between healthy human individuals. Study-level findings and limits: Some clonotypes were shared by all four sorted-subset donors, while others were not shared. The non-shared ones had lower generation probabilities than the shared ones.

A deep-level run was used for the assay. Sequencing was performed with immunoSEQ multiplex PCR; in TCRdb, only in-frame clones are kept and a portion is missing. Here the sample spans about 600,000 clones, 98% being singletons. The ends were cut back, 2 bases at V and 3 bases at J, with 13 bases in the middle. CDR3 length equals 16 residues. Germline V CDR1 and CDR2: MDHEN, SYDVKM. As regards this clone: Its antigen is still unknown.

Naive CD8 cells lacked CD45RO and underwent positive selection for CCR7, leaving out terminally differentiated effector memory CD45RA+ cells. Sequencing was carried out using naive CD8+ T cells sorted from blood. The rearrangement uses TRBV28 and TRBJ1-4; D is undetermined. The TCR comes from a man in his thirties or forties in good health. The CDR3 loop is CASSLNVRTANEKLFF. Here the CDR3 DNA reads TGTGCCAGCAGTTTAAATGTCCGCACGGCTAATGAAAAACTGTTTTTT.